The following is a T cell receptor (beta chain) sequence with its context. Germline V gives CDR1 MNHEY, CDR2 SMNVEV (reference sequence). Trimming cost V 5 bases and J 8 bases, with 13 bases left between them. The length of the CDR3 is 12 residues. Patients had chemo-refractory metastatic non-small-cell lung cancer and received focal radiation plus CTLA-4 blockade that used ipilimumab. The data were obtained in a study of radiotherapy plus CTLA-4 blockade in lung cancer. For the study at large: Objective responses were documented in around 18% of patients, with disease control in 31%.

This table comes from immunoSEQ multiplex PCR, and its TCRdb copy is limited to in-frame clones, with some not included. The data contain about 110,000 clones, roughly four fifths of them singletons. The input for sequencing was peripheral blood, taken from a patient treated with radiotherapy plus ipilimumab. This sequence originates from a human donor with non-small cell lung cancer that progressed on radiotherapy plus ipilimumab. Some clones in this sample may be carry-over from other donors' samples. The rearrangement joins TRBV27 to TRBJ2-7; D perhaps matches TRBD2 (6 bases). The CDR3 nucleotides are TGTGCCAGCAGTCCGCTAGGAGGGAAGCAGTACTTC. Translating gives CASSPLGGKQYF.